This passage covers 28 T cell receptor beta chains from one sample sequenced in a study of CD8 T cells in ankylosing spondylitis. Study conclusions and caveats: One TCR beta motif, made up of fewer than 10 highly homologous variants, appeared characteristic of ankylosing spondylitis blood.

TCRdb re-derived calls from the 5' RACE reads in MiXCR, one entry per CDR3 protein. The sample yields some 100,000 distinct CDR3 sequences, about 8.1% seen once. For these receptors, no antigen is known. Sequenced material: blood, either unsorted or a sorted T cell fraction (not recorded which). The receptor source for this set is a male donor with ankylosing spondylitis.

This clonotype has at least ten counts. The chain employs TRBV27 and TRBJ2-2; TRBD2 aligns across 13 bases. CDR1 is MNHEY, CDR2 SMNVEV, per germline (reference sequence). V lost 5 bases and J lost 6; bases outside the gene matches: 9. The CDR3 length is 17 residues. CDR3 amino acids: CASSAATSGRIAGELFF. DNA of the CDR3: TGTGCCAGCAGTGCCGCGACTAGCGGGAGGATCGCCGGGGAGCTGTTTTTT.

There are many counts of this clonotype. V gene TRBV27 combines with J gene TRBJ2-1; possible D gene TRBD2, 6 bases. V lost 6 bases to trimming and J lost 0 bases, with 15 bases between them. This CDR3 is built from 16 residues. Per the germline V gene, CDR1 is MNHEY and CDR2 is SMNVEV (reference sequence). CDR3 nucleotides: TGTGCCAGCAGGCTCACAGAGACTAGCTCCTACAATGAGCAGTTCTTC. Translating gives CASRLTETSSYNEQFF.

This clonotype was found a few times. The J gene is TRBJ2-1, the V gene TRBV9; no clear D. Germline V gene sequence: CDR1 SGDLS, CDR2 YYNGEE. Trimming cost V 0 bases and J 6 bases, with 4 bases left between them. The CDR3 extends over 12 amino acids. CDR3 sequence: CASSVGVNEQFF. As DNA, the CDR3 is TGTGCCAGCAGCGTAGGGGTCAATGAGCAGTTCTTC.

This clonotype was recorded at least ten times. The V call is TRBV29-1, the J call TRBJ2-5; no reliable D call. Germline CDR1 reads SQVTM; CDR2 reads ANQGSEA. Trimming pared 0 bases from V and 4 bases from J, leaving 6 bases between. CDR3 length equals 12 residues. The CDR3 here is CSVEEGRETQYF. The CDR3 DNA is TGCAGCGTTGAAGAGGGCCGAGAGACCCAGTACTTC.

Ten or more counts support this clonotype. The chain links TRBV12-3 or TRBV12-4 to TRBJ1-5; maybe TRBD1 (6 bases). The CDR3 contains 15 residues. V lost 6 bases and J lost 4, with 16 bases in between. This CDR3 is CASRLQGLGNQPQHF. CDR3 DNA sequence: TGTGCCAGCAGGCTACAGGGTCTCGGAAATCAGCCCCAGCATTTT.

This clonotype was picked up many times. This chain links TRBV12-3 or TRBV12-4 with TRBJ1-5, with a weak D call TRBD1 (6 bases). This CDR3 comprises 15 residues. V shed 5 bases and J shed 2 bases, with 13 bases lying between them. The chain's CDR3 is CASSPTGLGNQPQHF. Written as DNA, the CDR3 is TGTGCCAGCAGTCCTACAGGGTTGGGCAATCAGCCCCAGCATTTT.

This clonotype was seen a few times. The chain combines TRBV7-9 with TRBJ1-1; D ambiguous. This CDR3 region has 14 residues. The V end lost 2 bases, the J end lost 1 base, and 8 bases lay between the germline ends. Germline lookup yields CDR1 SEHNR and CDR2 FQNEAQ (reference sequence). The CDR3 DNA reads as TGTGCCAGCAGCTTATCGGCAGGGAACACTGAAGCTTTCTTT. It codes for CASSLSAGNTEAFF.

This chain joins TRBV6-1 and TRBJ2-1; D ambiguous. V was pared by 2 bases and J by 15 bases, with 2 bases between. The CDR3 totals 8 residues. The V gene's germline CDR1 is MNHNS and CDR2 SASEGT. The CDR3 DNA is TGTGCCAGCAGTGAAAGGTTCTTC. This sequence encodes CASSERFF.

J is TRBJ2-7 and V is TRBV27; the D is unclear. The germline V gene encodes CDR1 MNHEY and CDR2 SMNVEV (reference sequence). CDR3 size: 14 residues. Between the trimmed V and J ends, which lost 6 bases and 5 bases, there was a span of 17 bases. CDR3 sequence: CASSPGRALNEQYF. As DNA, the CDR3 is TGTGCCAGCAGCCCAGGACGTGCCCTCAACGAGCAGTACTTC.

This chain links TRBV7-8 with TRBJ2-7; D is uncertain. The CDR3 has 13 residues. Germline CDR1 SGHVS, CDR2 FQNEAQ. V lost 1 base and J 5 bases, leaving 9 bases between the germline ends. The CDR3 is CASSLGALDEQYF. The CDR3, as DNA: TGTGCCAGCAGCTTAGGGGCTCTGGACGAGCAGTACTTC.

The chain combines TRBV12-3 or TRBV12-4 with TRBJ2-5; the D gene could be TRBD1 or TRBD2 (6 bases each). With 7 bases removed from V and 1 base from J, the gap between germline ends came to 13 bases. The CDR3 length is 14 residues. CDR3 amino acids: CASNIGGSQETQYF. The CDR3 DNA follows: TGTGCCAGCAATATAGGGGGGTCCCAAGAGACCCAGTACTTC.

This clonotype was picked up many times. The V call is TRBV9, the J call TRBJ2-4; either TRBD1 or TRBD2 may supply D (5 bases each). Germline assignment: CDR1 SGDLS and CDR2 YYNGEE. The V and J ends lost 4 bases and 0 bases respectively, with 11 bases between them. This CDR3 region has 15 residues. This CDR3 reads CASSPSGTAKNIQYF. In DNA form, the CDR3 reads TGTGCCAGCAGCCCATCCGGGACAGCCAAAAACATTCAGTACTTC.

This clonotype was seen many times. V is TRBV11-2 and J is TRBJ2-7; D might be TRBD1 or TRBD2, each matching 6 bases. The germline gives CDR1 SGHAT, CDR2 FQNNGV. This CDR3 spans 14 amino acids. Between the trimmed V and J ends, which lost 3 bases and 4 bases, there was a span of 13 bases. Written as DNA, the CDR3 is TGTGCCAGCAGCTTCGGAGGGGGTCATTACGAGCAGTACGTC. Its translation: CASSFGGGHYEQYV.

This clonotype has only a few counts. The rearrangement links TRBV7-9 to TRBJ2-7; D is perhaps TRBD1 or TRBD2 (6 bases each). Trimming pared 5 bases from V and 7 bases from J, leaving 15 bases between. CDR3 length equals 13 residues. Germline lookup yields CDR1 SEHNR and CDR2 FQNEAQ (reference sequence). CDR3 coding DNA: TGTGCCAGCAGCCCCCGTGGGGGGCTGGAGCAGTACGTC. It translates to CASSPRGGLEQYV.

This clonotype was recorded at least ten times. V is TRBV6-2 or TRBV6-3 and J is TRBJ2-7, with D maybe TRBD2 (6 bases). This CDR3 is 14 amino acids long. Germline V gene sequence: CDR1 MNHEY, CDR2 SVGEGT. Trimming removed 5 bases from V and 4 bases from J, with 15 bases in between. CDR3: CASSPDGGLYEQYF. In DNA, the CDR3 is TGTGCCAGCAGTCCGGACGGGGGTTTATACGAGCAGTACTTC.

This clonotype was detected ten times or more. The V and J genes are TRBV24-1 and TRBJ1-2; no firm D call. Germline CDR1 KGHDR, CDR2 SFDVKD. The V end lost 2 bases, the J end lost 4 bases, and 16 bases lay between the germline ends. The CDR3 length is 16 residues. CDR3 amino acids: CATSDSRVPDAYGYTF. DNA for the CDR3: TGTGCCACCAGTGATTCGAGGGTGCCGGATGCCTATGGCTACACCTTC.

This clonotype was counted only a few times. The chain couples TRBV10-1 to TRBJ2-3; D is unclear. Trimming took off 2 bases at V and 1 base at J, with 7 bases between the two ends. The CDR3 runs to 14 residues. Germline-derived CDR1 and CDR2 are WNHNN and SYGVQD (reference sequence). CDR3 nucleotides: TGCGCCAGCAGTGAGGATAGGGGCACAGATACGCAGTATTTT. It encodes CASSEDRGTDTQYF.

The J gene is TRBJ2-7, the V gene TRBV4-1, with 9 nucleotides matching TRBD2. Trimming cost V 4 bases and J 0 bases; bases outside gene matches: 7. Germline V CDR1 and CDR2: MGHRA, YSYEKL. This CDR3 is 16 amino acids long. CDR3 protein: CASSPGASGTSYEQYV. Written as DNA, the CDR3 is TGCGCCAGCAGCCCGGGCGCTAGCGGGACCTCCTACGAGCAGTACGTC.

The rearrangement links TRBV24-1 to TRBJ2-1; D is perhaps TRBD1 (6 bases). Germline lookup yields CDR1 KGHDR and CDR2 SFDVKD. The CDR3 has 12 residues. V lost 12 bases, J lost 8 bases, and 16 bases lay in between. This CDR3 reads CASEGVGDEQFF. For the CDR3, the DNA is TGTGCCTCAGAGGGGGTCGGCGATGAGCAGTTCTTC.

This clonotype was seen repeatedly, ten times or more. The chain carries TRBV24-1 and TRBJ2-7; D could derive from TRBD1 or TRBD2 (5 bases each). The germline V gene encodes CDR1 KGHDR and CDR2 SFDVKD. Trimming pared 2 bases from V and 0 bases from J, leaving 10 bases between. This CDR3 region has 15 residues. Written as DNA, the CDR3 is TGTGCCACCAGTGATTCCAGGGACCTCTCCTACGAGCAGTACTTC. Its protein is CATSDSRDLSYEQYF.

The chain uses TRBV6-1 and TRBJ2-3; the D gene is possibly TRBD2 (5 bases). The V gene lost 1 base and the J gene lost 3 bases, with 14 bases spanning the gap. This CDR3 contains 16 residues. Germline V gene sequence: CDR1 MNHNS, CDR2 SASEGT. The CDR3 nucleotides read TGTGCCAGCAGTGAAGAAACTAGGCTAAGGACAGATACGCAGTATTTT. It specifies CASSEETRLRTDTQYF.

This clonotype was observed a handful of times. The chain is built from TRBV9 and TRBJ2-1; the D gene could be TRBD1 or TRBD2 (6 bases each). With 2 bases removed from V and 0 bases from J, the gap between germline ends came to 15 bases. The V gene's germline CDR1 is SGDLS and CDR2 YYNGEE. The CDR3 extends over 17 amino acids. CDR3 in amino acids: CASSVGGQRSSYNEQFF. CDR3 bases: TGTGCCAGCAGCGTGGGGGGCCAGCGGAGCTCCTACAATGAGCAGTTCTTC.

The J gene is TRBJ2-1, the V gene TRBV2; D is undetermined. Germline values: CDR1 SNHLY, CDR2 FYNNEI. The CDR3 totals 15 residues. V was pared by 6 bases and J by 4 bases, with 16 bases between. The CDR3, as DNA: TGTGCCAGCAGGATCGGATTCGCGGAGTACAATGAGCAGTTCTTC. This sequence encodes CASRIGFAEYNEQFF.

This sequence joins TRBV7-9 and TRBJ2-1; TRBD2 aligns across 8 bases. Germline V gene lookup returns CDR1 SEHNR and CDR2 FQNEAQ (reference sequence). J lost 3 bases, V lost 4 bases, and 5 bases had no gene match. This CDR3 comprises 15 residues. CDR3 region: CASSSAGEGYNEQFF. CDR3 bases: TGTGCCAGCAGCTCAGCGGGAGAGGGCTACAATGAGCAGTTCTTC.

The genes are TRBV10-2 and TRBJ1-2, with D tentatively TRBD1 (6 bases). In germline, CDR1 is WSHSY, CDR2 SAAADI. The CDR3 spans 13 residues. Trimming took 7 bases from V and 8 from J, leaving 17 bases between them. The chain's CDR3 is CASTEGGVEGYTF. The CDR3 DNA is TGCGCCAGCACCGAGGGGGGGGTAGAAGGCTACACCTTC.

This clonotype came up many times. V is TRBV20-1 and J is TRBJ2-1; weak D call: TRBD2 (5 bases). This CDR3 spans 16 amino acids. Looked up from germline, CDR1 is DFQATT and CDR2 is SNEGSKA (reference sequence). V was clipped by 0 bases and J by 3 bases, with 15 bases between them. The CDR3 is CSARDPKSDFYNEQFF. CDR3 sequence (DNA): TGCAGTGCTAGAGATCCGAAATCGGACTTCTACAATGAGCAGTTCTTC.

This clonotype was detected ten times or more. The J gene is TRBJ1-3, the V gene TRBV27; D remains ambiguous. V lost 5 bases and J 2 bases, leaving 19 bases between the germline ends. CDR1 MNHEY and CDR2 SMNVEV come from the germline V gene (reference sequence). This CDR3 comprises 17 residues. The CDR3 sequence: CASSPSPIGWAGNTIYF. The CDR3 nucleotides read TGTGCCAGCAGTCCCTCCCCCATTGGTTGGGCTGGAAACACCATATATTTT.

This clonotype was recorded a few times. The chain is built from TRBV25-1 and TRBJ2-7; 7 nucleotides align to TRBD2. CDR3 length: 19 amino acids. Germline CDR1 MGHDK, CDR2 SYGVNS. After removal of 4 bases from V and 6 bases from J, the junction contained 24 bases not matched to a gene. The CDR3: CASSGLGVAGNLRASEQYF. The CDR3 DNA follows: TGTGCCAGCAGTGGTCTAGGAGTAGCGGGTAATCTGAGAGCCTCCGAGCAGTACTTC.